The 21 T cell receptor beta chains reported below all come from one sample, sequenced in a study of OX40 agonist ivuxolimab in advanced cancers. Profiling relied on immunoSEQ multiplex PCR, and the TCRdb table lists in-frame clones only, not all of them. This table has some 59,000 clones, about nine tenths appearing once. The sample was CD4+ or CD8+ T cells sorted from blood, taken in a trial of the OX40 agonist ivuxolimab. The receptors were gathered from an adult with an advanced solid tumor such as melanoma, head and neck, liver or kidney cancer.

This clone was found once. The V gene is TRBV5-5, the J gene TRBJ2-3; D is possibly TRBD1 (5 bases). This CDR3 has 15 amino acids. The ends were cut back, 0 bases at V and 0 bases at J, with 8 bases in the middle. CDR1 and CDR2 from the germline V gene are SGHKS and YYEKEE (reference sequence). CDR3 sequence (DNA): TGTGCCAGCAGCTTGGCTCAGGGCAGCACAGATACGCAGTATTTT. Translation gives CASSLAQGSTDTQYF.

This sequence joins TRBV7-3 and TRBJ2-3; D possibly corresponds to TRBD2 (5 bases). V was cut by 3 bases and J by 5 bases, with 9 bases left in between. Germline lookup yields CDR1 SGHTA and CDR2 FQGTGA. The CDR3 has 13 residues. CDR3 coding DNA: TGTGCCAGCAGCTTTGGTAGCGTAGATACGCAGTATTTT. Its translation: CASSFGSVDTQYF.

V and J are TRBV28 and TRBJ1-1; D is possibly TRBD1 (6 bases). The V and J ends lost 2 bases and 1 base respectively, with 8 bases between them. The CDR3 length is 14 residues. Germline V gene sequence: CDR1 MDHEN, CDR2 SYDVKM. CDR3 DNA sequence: TGTGCCAGCAGTTTAACAGGGAGGAACACTGAAGCTTTCTTT. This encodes CASSLTGRNTEAFF.

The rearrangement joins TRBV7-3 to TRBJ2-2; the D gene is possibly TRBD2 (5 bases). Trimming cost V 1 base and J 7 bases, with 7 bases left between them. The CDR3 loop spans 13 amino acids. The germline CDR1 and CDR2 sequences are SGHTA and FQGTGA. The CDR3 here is CASSLRAVGELFF. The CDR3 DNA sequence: TGTGCCAGCAGCTTAAGAGCGGTCGGGGAGCTGTTTTTT.

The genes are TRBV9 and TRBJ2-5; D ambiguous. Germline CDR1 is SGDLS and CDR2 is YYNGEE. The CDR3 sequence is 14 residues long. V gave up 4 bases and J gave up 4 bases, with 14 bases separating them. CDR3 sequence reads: CASSSNWGRETQYF. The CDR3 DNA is TGTGCCAGCAGCTCAAATTGGGGTCGAGAGACCCAGTACTTC.

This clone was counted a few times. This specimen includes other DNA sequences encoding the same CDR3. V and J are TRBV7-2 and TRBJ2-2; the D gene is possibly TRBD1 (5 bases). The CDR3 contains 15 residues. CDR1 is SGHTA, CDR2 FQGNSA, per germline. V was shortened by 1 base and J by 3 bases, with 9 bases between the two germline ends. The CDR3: CASSLEGAHTGELFF. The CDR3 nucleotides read TGTGCCAGCAGCTTAGAAGGGGCCCACACCGGGGAGCTGTTTTTT.

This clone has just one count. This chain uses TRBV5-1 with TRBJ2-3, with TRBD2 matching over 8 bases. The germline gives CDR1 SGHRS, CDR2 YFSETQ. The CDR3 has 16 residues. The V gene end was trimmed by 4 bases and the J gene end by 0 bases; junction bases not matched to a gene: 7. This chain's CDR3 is CASSRGGGPSTDTQYF. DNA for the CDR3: TGCGCCAGCAGCCGGGGCGGGGGGCCCAGCACAGATACGCAGTATTTT.

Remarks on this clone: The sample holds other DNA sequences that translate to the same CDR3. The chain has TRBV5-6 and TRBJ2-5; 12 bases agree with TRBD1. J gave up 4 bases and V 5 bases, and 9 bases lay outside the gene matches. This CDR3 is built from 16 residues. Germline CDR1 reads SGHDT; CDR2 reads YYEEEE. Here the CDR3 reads CASSFFRDRGRETQYF. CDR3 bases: TGTGCCAGCAGTTTCTTCCGGGACAGGGGGCGAGAGACCCAGTACTTC.

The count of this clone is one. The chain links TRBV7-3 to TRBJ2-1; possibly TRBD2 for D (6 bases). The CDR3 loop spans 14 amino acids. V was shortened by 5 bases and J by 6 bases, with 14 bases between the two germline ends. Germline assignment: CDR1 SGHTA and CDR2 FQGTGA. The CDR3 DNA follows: TGTGCCAGCAGCCCAAGACTAGGTTTCAATGAGCAGTTCTTC. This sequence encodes CASSPRLGFNEQFF. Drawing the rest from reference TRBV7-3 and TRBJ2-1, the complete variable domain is GAGVSQTPSNKVTEKGKYVELRCDPISGHTALYWYRQSLGQGPEFLIYFQGTGAADDSGLPNDRFFAVRPEGSVSTLKIQRTERGDSAVYLCASSPRLGFNEQFFGPGTRLTVL.

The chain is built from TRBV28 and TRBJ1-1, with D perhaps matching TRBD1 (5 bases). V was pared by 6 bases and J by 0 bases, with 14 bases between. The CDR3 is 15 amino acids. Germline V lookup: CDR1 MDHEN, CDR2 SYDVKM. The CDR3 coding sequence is TGTGCCAGCAGGGAGGAGGGACCTATGAACACTGAAGCTTTCTTT. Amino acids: CASREEGPMNTEAFF.

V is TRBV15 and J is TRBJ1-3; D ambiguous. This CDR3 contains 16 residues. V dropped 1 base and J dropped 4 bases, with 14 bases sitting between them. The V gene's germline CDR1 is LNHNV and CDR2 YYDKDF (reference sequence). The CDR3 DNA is TGTGCCACCAGCAGAGTTCACCGGTCGGGGGGAAACACCATATATTTT. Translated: CATSRVHRSGGNTIYF.

The CDR3 protein is CASSPLAGVGEQYF. CDR3 DNA: TGTGCCAGCAGTCCGCTAGCGGGAGTCGGCGAGCAGTACTTC. The chain recombines TRBV28 with TRBJ2-7, with 10 bases fitting TRBD2. The CDR3 sequence is 14 residues long. The trim removed 5 bases at V and 6 bases at J, leaving 7 bases unmatched. CDR1 MDHEN and CDR2 SYDVKM come from the germline V gene.

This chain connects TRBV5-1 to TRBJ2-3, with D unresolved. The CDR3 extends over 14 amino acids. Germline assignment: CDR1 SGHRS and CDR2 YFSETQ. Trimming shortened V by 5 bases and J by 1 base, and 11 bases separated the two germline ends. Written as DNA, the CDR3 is TGCGCCAGCAGACTCCACCCTGGCACAGATACGCAGTATTTT. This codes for CASRLHPGTDTQYF. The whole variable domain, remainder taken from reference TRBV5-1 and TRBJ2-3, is KAGVTQTPRYLIKTRGQQVTLSCSPISGHRSVSWYQQTPGQGLQFLFEYFSETQRNKGNFPGRFSGRQFSNSRSEMNVSTLELGDSALYLCASRLHPGTDTQYFGPGTRLTVL.

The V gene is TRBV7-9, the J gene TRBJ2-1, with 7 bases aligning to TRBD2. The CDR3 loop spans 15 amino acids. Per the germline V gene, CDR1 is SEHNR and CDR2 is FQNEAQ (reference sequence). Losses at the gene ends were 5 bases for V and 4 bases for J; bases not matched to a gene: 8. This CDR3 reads CASSPRTSRYNEQFF. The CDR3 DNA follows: TGTGCCAGCAGCCCCCGGACTAGTAGGTACAATGAGCAGTTCTTC. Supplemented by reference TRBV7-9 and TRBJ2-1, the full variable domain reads DTGVSQNPRHKITKRGQNVTFRCDPISEHNRLYWYRQTLGQGPEFLTYFQNEAQLEKSRLLSDRFSAERPKGSFSTLEIQRTEQGDSAMYLCASSPRTSRYNEQFFGPGTRLTVL.

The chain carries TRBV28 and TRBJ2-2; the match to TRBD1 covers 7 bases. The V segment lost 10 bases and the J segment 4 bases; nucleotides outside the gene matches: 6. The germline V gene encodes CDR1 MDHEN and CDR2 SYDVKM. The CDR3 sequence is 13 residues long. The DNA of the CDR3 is TGTGCCATGAAGGACAGGCCCACCGGGGAGCTGTTTTTT. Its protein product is CAMKDRPTGELFF.

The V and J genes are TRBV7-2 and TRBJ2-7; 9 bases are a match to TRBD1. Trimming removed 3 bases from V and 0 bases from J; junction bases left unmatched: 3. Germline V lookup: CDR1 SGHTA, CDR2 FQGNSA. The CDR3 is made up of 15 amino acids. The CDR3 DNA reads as TGTGCCAGCAGCTTGGGACAGGGAACCTCCTACGAGCAGTACTTC. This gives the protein CASSLGQGTSYEQYF.

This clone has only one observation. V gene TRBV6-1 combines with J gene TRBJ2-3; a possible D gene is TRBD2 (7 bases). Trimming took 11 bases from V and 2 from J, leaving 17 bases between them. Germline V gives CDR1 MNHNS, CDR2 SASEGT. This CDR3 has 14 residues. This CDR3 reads CAGTRGGTTDTQYF. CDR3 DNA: TGTGCCGGGACGAGGGGGGGGACCACAGATACGCAGTATTTT.

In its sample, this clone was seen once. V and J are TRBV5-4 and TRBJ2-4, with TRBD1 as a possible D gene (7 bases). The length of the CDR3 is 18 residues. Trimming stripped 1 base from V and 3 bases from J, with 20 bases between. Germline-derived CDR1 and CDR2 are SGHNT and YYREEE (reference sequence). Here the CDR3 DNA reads TGTGCCAGCAGCTTGAGTCAGCAGGGGGGCGCCGGCAAAAACATTCAGTACTTC. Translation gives CASSLSQQGGAGKNIQYF.

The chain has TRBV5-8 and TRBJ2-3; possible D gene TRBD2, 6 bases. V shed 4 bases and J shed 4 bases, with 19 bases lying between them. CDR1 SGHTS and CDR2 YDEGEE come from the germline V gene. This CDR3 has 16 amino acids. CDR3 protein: CASSPGLNLGADTQYF. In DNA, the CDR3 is TGTGCCAGCAGCCCCGGACTAAACCTGGGGGCAGATACGCAGTATTTT.

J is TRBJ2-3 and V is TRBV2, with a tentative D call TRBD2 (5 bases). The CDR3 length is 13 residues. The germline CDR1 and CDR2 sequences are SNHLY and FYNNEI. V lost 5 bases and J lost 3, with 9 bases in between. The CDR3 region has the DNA TGTGCCAGCAGTAAACGAGGGACAGATACGCAGTATTTT. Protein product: CASSKRGTDTQYF.

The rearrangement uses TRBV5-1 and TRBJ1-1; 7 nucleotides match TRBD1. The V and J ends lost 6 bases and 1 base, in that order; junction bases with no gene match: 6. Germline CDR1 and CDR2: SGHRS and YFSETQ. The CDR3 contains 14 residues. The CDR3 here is CASTRGPSNTEAFF. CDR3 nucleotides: TGCGCCAGCACGAGGGGGCCTTCGAACACTGAAGCTTTCTTT.